This TCR beta chain was retrieved from a study of blood T cells in healthy people across ages. It was with a sample-barcoded 5' primer and a J-beta primer mix that a second PCR of about 6 to 12 cycles was run. TCRdb reprocessed the 5' RACE reads via MiXCR and lists one record per CDR3 protein. The sample consists of about 770,000 distinct CDR3 sequences, under 55% of them appearing once. The CDR3 sequence is 18 residues long. Germline-derived CDR1 and CDR2 are SGHAT and FQDESV (reference sequence). V lost 3 bases to trimming and J lost 0 bases; unmatched junction nucleotides: 8. A remark on this clonotype: Its antigen is still unknown.

General study findings and limits: Naive CD4+ cells and diversity were both higher in long-lived donors than in aged donors. Roughly linear declines in TCR beta diversity per million T cells occurred with age.

The sequenced sample was blood. The clonotype was recovered from a man aged 55 to 69 in good health. V usage is TRBV11-1 and J usage is TRBJ2-6; 7 bases line up with TRBD1. CDR3 sequence (DNA): TGTGCCAGCAGCTTGGCTAAAGGGGGCTTCTCTGGGGCCAACGTCCTGACTTTC. It encodes CASSLAKGGFSGANVLTF.